The 26 T cell receptor beta chains listed next were all sequenced from one sample in a study of identical twins. Each CDR3 protein gets one entry after TCRdb re-called the 5' RACE reads with MiXCR. The sample lists 450,000 or so distinct CDR3 sequences; over 12% were seen once. This sample also belongs to another study, concerning yellow fever vaccine responses in identical twins.

The sequenced material came from CD4+ T cells sorted from blood. These receptors originate from a young woman in good health.

The J gene is TRBJ2-3, the V gene TRBV3-1; D remains ambiguous. The CDR3 is 15 residues long. The germline CDR1 and CDR2 sequences are LGHDT and YNNKEL (reference sequence). Trimming took off 1 base at V and 2 bases at J, with 10 bases between the two ends. The CDR3: CASSQVSQATDTQYF. The DNA for the CDR3 is TGTGCCAGCAGCCAAGTTTCCCAGGCCACAGATACGCAGTATTTT.

The chain has TRBV7-9 and TRBJ1-4; D not certain. Germline assignment: CDR1 SEHNR and CDR2 FQNEAQ (reference sequence). CDR3 size: 12 residues. Trimming took off 5 bases at V and 6 bases at J, with 7 bases between the two ends. CDR3: CASSPYDEKLFF. The CDR3 nucleotides read TGTGCCAGCAGCCCCTACGATGAAAAACTGTTTTTT. Looking up the rest from reference TRBV7-9 and TRBJ1-4 gives the full variable domain: DTGVSQNPRHKITKRGQNVTFRCDPISEHNRLYWYRQTLGQGPEFLTYFQNEAQLEKSRLLSDRFSAERPKGSFSTLEIQRTEQGDSAMYLCASSPYDEKLFFGSGTQLSVL.

The chain employs TRBV24-1 and TRBJ2-3; 7 nucleotides match TRBD2. With 3 bases clipped from V and 5 bases from J, the junction kept 7 bases outside the gene matches. The CDR3 consists of 15 residues. CDR1 KGHDR and CDR2 SFDVKD come from the germline V gene. The CDR3 DNA reads as TGTGCCACCAGTGATCCAAGGGAGGGCAGAGATACGCAGTATTTT. Protein: CATSDPREGRDTQYF.

The CDR3 protein is CSAGGRRSYEQYF. In DNA, the CDR3 is TGCAGCGCCGGTGGACGCCGCTCCTACGAGCAGTACTTC. This chain links TRBV29-1 with TRBJ2-7; no reliable D call. Trimming left V 7 bases short and J 0 bases short, with 13 bases between. Germline V CDR1 and CDR2: SQVTM, ANQGSEA. CDR3 size: 13 residues.

This chain joins TRBV7-2 and TRBJ2-3; no reliable D call. The CDR3 length is 14 residues. Trimming took 3 bases from V and 2 from J, leaving 9 bases between them. Germline CDR1 is SGHTA and CDR2 is FQGNSA. CDR3 in amino acids: CASSFFRVTDTQYF. The CDR3 DNA reads as TGTGCCAGCAGCTTTTTTCGGGTCACAGATACGCAGTATTTT.

The rearrangement uses TRBV12-3 or TRBV12-4 and TRBJ2-3, with D perhaps assigned TRBD1 or TRBD2 (6 bases each). This CDR3 has 15 amino acids. CDR3 nucleotides: TGTGTCCTCTTTAAGGGGGGCCGGGGCACAGATACGCAGTATTTT. Translated, it gives CVLFKGGRGTDTQYF.

A few counts support this clonotype. This rearrangement joins TRBV6-2 or TRBV6-3 to TRBJ2-1; 9 positions match TRBD2. CDR3 length: 15 residues. The junction had 6 bases not matched to a gene; V was cut back by 7 bases and J by 2 bases. Germline V gene data show CDR1 as MNHEY and CDR2 as SVGEGT. CDR3 loop: CASTGSGGPYNEQFF. CDR3 bases: TGTGCCAGCACCGGTAGCGGGGGCCCCTACAATGAGCAGTTCTTC.

V usage is TRBV11-1 and J usage is TRBJ2-3; D is uncertain. Trimming left V 0 bases short and J 6 bases short, with 7 bases between. The length of the CDR3 is 13 residues. CDR1 is SGHAT and CDR2 is FQDESV in the germline V gene (reference sequence). For the CDR3, the DNA is TGTGCCAGCAGCTTAGCCCGGATCGATACGCAGTATTTT. Translation gives CASSLARIDTQYF.

This clonotype was observed a handful of times. The chain is built from TRBV6-1 and TRBJ1-6, with TRBD1 matching 7 bases. The CDR3 length is 14 residues. V gave up 5 bases and J gave up 8 bases; unmatched junction bases: 6. Germline-derived CDR1 and CDR2 are MNHNS and SASEGT. In nucleotides, the CDR3 is TGTGCCAGCAGTCGACAGGGTGCGGATTCACCCCTCCACTTT. Translated, it gives CASSRQGADSPLHF.

This clonotype was picked up a small number of times. V usage is TRBV5-1 and J usage is TRBJ2-3, with D perhaps TRBD2 (6 bases). The V end was cut by 5 bases, the J end by 4 bases, with 14 bases between. This CDR3 is 14 amino acids long. CDR1 and CDR2 from the germline V gene are SGHRS and YFSETQ. The CDR3 DNA reads as TGCGCCAGCAGGACGATGGGAGGTGCAGATACGCAGTATTTT. Amino acids: CASRTMGGADTQYF.

The sample holds many counts of this clonotype. The V gene is TRBV11-3, the J gene TRBJ2-3; D ambiguous. The germline V gene has CDR1 SGHNT and CDR2 YENEEA. Trimming took off 5 bases at V and 0 bases at J, with 12 bases between the two ends. This CDR3 has 15 amino acids. CDR3 DNA: TGTGCCAGCAGCCCCGGCCTATCCAGCACAGATACGCAGTATTTT. This sequence encodes CASSPGLSSTDTQYF.

This clonotype was found a few times. The V call is TRBV25-1, the J call TRBJ2-5; D is uncertain. Trimming left V 6 bases short and J 8 bases short, with 16 bases between. The CDR3 spans 13 residues. Germline V gives CDR1 MGHDK, CDR2 SYGVNS. CDR3: CASSERERSTQYF. CDR3 in DNA: TGTGCCAGCAGCGAAAGAGAAAGGTCCACCCAGTACTTC. Together with reference TRBV25-1 and TRBJ2-5, the CDR3 gives the full variable domain: EADIYQTPRYLVIGTGKKITLECSQTMGHDKMYWYQQDPGMELHLIHYSYGVNSTEKGDLSSESTVSRIRTEHFPLTLESARPSHTSQYLCASSERERSTQYFGPGTRLLVL.

This clonotype showed up just a few times. The V call is TRBV5-1, the J call TRBJ2-1; D is tentatively TRBD1 or TRBD2 (5 bases each). Germline V gene sequence: CDR1 SGHRS, CDR2 YFSETQ. The ends were cut back, 4 bases at V and 5 bases at J, with 10 bases in the middle. The CDR3 covers 13 residues. CDR3 protein: CASSAGADNEQFF. CDR3 DNA: TGCGCCAGCAGCGCCGGGGCAGACAATGAGCAGTTCTTC.

The V call is TRBV5-1, the J call TRBJ2-1, with 9 bases fitting TRBD1. The V and J ends lost 0 bases and 12 bases, in that order; junction bases with no gene match: 7. CDR1 SGHRS and CDR2 YFSETQ come from the germline V gene. The CDR3 extends over 14 amino acids. The CDR3 DNA is TGCGCCAGCAGCTTGGAGGGACAGGGTTCGTTGCAGTTCTTC. Translated, it gives CASSLEGQGSLQFF.

This chain links TRBV4-2 with TRBJ2-7; 9 bases fit TRBD2. V trimming: 8 bases; J trimming: 3 bases; junction bases outside the gene matches: 11. Germline lookup yields CDR1 LGHNA and CDR2 YNFKEQ. This CDR3 region has 15 residues. Here the CDR3 reads CASRITSGPDYEQYF. The CDR3 bases are TGTGCCAGCCGAATAACTAGCGGGCCAGACTACGAGCAGTACTTC.

This clonotype was observed a handful of times. The chain links TRBV5-5 to TRBJ2-6; D unresolved. The CDR3 length is 15 residues. CDR1 and CDR2 from the germline V gene are SGHKS and YYEKEE (reference sequence). Trimming cost V 6 bases and J 1 base, with 11 bases left between them. The CDR3 spells CASTPDGSGANVLTF. Here the CDR3 DNA reads TGTGCCAGCACCCCGGATGGATCTGGGGCCAACGTCCTGACTTTC.

In this sample, this clonotype turned up a few times. The CDR3, as DNA: TGTGCCAGCAGCCCAGGGAACAGGGACACAGATACGCAGTATTTT. Translated, it gives CASSPGNRDTDTQYF. The rearrangement links TRBV7-9 to TRBJ2-3, with a tentative D call TRBD1 (6 bases). CDR1 is SEHNR, CDR2 FQNEAQ, per germline (reference sequence). V dropped 5 bases and J dropped 2 bases, with 14 bases sitting between them. The CDR3 covers 15 residues. Variable domain in full (rest from reference TRBV7-9 and TRBJ2-3): DTGVSQNPRHKITKRGQNVTFRCDPISEHNRLYWYRQTLGQGPEFLTYFQNEAQLEKSRLLSDRFSAERPKGSFSTLEIQRTEQGDSAMYLCASSPGNRDTDTQYFGPGTRLTVL.

The V call is TRBV6-5, the J call TRBJ2-7; 8 bases are a match to TRBD1. Germline CDR1 and CDR2: MNHEY and SVGAGI. CDR3 length: 11 residues. The trim removed 5 bases at V and 10 bases at J, leaving 4 bases unmatched. The CDR3 region is CASSQTGVQYF. The CDR3 bases are TGTGCCAGCAGTCAGACAGGGGTCCAGTACTTC.

This clonotype has just a few counts. This chain uses TRBV9 with TRBJ2-7; tentative D call: TRBD1 (7 bases). This CDR3 is 16 amino acids long. Trimming pared 0 bases from V and 0 bases from J, leaving 13 bases between. Germline assignment: CDR1 SGDLS and CDR2 YYNGEE. CDR3: CASSVAPGGSSYEQYF. The CDR3 DNA sequence: TGTGCCAGCAGCGTAGCGCCAGGGGGGAGCTCCTACGAGCAGTACTTC.

This clonotype has a handful of counts. This sequence joins TRBV29-1 and TRBJ1-2; possible D gene TRBD1, 6 bases. The germline V gene encodes CDR1 SQVTM and CDR2 ANQGSEA. CDR3 length: 11 residues. The ends were cut back, 7 bases at V and 4 bases at J, with 10 bases in the middle. The chain's CDR3 is CSAEGGYGYTF. The CDR3 DNA sequence: TGCAGCGCAGAAGGGGGCTATGGCTACACCTTC.

The V and J genes are TRBV5-1 and TRBJ2-1; D not certain. Germline V CDR1 and CDR2: SGHRS, YFSETQ. The V gene lost 4 bases and the J gene lost 8 bases, with 13 bases spanning the gap. The CDR3 runs 13 residues. This chain's CDR3 is CASSPLVGDEQFF. The CDR3 DNA reads TGCGCCAGCAGCCCTTTAGTCGGCGATGAGCAGTTCTTC.

The chain couples TRBV7-2 to TRBJ2-1; perhaps TRBD2 as D (6 bases). V lost 7 bases and J lost 5, with 15 bases in between. This CDR3 has 14 residues. From germline, CDR1 is SGHTA and CDR2 FQGNSA. The CDR3 DNA reads as TGTGCCAGCAACCGGGACTTACTAGACAATGAGCAGTTCTTC. Protein sequence: CASNRDLLDNEQFF.

This clonotype was seen only a few times. The CDR3 nucleotides read TGTGCCAGCAGCTCAACTAGCGGGAGGCGGGTCATGGAGCAGTTCTTC. Amino acids: CASSSTSGRRVMEQFF. The V and J genes are TRBV7-2 and TRBJ2-1, with 12 bases aligning to TRBD2. CDR1 is SGHTA and CDR2 is FQGNSA in the germline V gene. With V trimmed by 4 bases and J by 10 bases, 11 bases remained unmatched. The CDR3 runs 16 residues.

This clonotype was seen more than once but under ten times. The chain uses TRBV7-9 and TRBJ2-1; 8 bases map to TRBD1. Germline assignment: CDR1 SEHNR and CDR2 FQNEAQ (reference sequence). The J segment lost 3 bases and the V segment lost 6 bases, leaving 7 bases of the junction unmatched. This CDR3 has 15 residues. For the CDR3, the DNA is TGTGCCAGCAGACTTGTGGACAGGGACTACAATGAGCAGTTCTTC. It is translated as CASRLVDRDYNEQFF.

This clonotype has a handful of counts. The rearrangement uses TRBV4-2 and TRBJ2-1, with TRBD2 matching over 14 bases. V trimming: 2 bases; J trimming: 7 bases; junction bases outside the gene matches: 7. Germline CDR1 LGHNA, CDR2 YNFKEQ. The CDR3 runs to 17 residues. CDR3 coding DNA: TGTGCCAGCAGCCAAATCCCCGGGACTAGCGGGAGTAATGAGCAGTTCTTC. Residues: CASSQIPGTSGSNEQFF.

The sample holds many counts of this clonotype. The CDR3 DNA reads TGTGCCAGCAGTCGGGACTCCCAAGCAGATACGCAGTATTTT. Encoded protein: CASSRDSQADTQYF. The chain has TRBV12-3 or TRBV12-4 and TRBJ2-3; the D gene is possibly TRBD2 (6 bases). The CDR3 length is 14 residues. V lost 5 bases and J lost 4, with 13 bases in between.